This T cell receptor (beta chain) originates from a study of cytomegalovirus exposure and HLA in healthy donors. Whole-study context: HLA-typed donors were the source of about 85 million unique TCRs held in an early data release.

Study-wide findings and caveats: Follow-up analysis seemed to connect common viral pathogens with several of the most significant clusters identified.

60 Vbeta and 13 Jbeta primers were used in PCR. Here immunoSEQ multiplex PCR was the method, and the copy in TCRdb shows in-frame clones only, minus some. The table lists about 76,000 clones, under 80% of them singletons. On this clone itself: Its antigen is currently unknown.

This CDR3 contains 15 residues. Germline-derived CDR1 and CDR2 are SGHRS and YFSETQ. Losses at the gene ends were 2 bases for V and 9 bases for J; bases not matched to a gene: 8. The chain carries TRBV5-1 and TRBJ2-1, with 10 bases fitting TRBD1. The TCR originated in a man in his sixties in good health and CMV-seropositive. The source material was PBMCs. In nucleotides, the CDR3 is TGCGCCAGCAGCTTTGGACAGGGGGATAAAGGTGAGCAGTTCTTC. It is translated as CASSFGQGDKGEQFF.